This T cell receptor beta chain came from a study of T cell changes during pregnancy in multiple sclerosis. Only a few counts were recorded for this clone. Generated by immunoSEQ multiplex PCR, the TCRdb table keeps only in-frame clones and is missing some. The table lists about 57,000 clones, less than 90% of them singletons. The V gene end was trimmed by 3 bases and the J gene end by 4 bases; junction bases not matched to a gene: 6. CDR1 is SEHNR and CDR2 is FQNEAQ in the germline V gene (reference sequence). The CDR3 length is 15 residues. Sequenced material: CD4+ T cells from peripheral blood mononuclear cells, taken in the third trimester of pregnancy. The sequence came from a female donor with multiple sclerosis, enrolled in a pregnancy study. V is TRBV7-9 and J is TRBJ1-3, with 7 positions matching TRBD1. The CDR3 sequence is CASSLSTGDGNTIYF. CDR3 nucleotides: TGTGCCAGCAGCTTGAGTACAGGGGACGGAAACACCATATATTTT.